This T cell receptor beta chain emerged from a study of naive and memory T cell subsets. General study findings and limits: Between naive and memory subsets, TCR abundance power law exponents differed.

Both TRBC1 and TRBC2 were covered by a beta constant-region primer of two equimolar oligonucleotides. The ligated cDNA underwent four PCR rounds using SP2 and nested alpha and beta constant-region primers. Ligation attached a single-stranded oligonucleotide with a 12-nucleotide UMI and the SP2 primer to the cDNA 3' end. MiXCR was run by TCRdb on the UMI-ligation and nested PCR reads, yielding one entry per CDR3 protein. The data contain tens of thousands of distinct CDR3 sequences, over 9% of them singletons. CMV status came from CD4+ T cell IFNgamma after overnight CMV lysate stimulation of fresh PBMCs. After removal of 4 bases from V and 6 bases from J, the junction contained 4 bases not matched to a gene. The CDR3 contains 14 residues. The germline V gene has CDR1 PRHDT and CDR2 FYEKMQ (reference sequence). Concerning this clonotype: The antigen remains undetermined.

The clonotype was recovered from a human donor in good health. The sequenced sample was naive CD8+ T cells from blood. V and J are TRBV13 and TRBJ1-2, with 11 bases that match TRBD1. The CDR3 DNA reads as TGTGCCAGCAGCTCTGGACAGGGGGCGCATGGCTACACCTTC. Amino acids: CASSSGQGAHGYTF.